Below, one T cell receptor beta chain is given with its context. The record originates from a study of CD4 T cells in relation to SARS-CoV-2 and coronaviruses. The ends were cut back, 6 bases at V and 11 bases at J, with 14 bases in the middle. From germline, CDR1 is DFQATT and CDR2 SNEGSKA (reference sequence). The CDR3 extends over 11 amino acids. Unexposed donor CD4+ T cells date from about 2010-2018, before the COVID-19 pandemic. Sequencing was performed with immunoSEQ multiplex PCR; in TCRdb, only in-frame clones are kept and a portion is missing. Among 65,000 or so clones listed, around 87% were seen once.

The material sequenced was memory CD4+ T cells from PBMCs. This sequence joins TRBV20-1 and TRBJ1-5; perhaps TRBD1 as D (6 bases). The sequence derives from a human donor in good health. The CDR3 region is CSAGDGGTQHF. CDR3 coding DNA: TGCAGTGCCGGGGACGGGGGCACCCAGCATTTT.